Included here is one T cell receptor beta chain sequence, with context. There is no known antigen for this receptor. Nothing much larger sits one base from this clone, and base qualities are not available. These data originate in a study of T cell repertoires and HLA-DP antigens (dated by TCRdb to 2016 to 2018). The study in broad terms: The study used an in vitro model of CD4+ T cell alloreactivity in which transduced HeLa cells presented allogeneic HLA-DP. Compared with self, one alloantigen differed at one amino acid in the peptide-binding groove and the other differed at fewer than 13, modelling structurally similar versus dissimilar alloantigens. Of the three donors, two were male and one was female, with ages ranging from the 18-to-29 band to the 60-to-69 band. Average DNA input was approximately 200 ng for sorted CD137+CD4+ samples, compared with about 1.2 ug for pre-culture CD4+ samples. Overall study results and their limits: Separate analysis of naive and memory CD4+ repertoires was not performed. Average cumulative frequency of clones undetected before culture was about 36% against one allele and approximately 51% against the other. Clonality of sorted CD137+ cells was similar against both alloantigens (about 0.39) and much higher than in pre-culture samples (roughly 0.04). Limitations included only a few donors, a non-physiological HeLa antigen-presenting system, and the use of total CD4+ responder cells.

TCRB CDR3 regions were amplified with the immunoSEQ multiplex PCR using forward primers for 54 TRBV segments and reverse primers for 13 TRBJ segments. Deep resolution, with a target of 150,000 to 200,000 T cell genomes, was applied to the sequencing of pre-culture CD4+ samples. Sequencing of the amplicons was done on an Illumina HiSeq System, giving 87 bp reads that spanned the CDR3. The published analysis was carried out like this. PCR and sequencing errors in the reads were corrected, and CDR3 regions were defined by aligning to IMGT reference sequences. Synthetic template pools were used to estimate the numbers of templates and unique rearrangements. Clonality was computed by subtracting Pielou's evenness from 1. The Daley-Smith estimator was used to estimate richness. Morisita's index served as the measure of repertoire overlap. Clones present in cultured samples but not detected in the pre-culture repertoire of the same donor were defined as low-abundance clones. Held by TCRdb, this immuneACCESS table contains in-frame sequences only and omits some clones. Under half of the omission traces to an unresolved V gene where checked; the cause of the rest is unknown. V, J and clone size derive from that table, while D and trimming were established from the DNA sequence. The sample table holds 65,000 to 95,000 clones, of which around 80% were seen once. The ten largest clones represent roughly 1.5% of the sample.

Untouched CD4+ T cells were isolated from Ficoll-separated PBMC by magnetic bead negative selection, reaching an average purity of roughly 98%. Using magnetic beads, untouched CD4+ T cells were isolated from Ficoll-separated PBMC at 95% to 98% purity, with only negligible CD8+ contamination. Peripheral blood mononuclear cells came from the buffy coats of a few healthy blood donors. CMV seronegative status was shared by all three donors. Genomic DNA was extracted with the DNeasy Blood & Tissue Kit. TCRB sequencing was performed on genomic DNA from sorted CD137+CD4+ cells and pre-culture CD4+ baseline samples from each subject. Looking up the germline V gene yields CDR1 KGHSH and CDR2 LQKENI. The germline ends are 12 bases apart after V is trimmed by 2 bases and J by 7 bases. The CDR3 contains 13 residues, cysteine and valine counted. The sequence is cut down to CDR3 DNA, 39 bases in frame from base 1.

Specimen: CD4+ T cells from PBMCs. The chain is assembled from TRBV18 and TRBJ2-7, with the D gene too uncertain to name. This TCR was sampled from a man aged 60 to 69 in good health and CMV-seronegative. At the DNA level, the sequence is TGTGCCAGCTCACCAGAGACCTTTACGGAGCAGTACGTC. It codes for CASSPETFTEQYV.